The rows below give T cell receptor beta chains drawn from one sample of a study of T-cell memory formation after mild COVID-19. TCRdb recomputed calls from the 5' RACE reads with MiXCR, one row per CDR3 protein. The table has more than 300,000 distinct CDR3 sequences, around a fifth seen once. The sequencing input was PBMCs or a T cell subset sorted from them (not recorded which). Receptors originate from a young man who had mild COVID-19 (a few samples of this study predate the infection). Cell type and time point are not known. The CDR3 runs from the conserved cysteine through the conserved F or W. For some rows the clone size is stated as once, few or many, or as a class when expanded; others skip it.

CDR3aa | j_gene | v_gene | abundance
CASSPPPDTQYF | TRBJ2-3 | TRBV18 | -
CASSFAGGPYEQYF | TRBJ2-7 | TRBV5-1 | -
CARGLGFIPQYF | TRBJ2-3 | TRBV5-1 | few
CASSLKAGEGNEQFF | TRBJ2-1 | TRBV7-3 | -
CASSPGSEDTTIYF | TRBJ1-3 | TRBV5-1 | -
CASSFPTTQGTTDTQYF | TRBJ2-3 | TRBV11-2 | -
CASRHGAQARASNTGELFF | TRBJ2-2 | TRBV7-9 | few
CASSFAPGVNEQFF | TRBJ2-1 | TRBV7-9 | few
CASSQEPGQGRGDTQYF | TRBJ2-3 | TRBV23-1 | -
CASSIGVNTEAFF | TRBJ1-1 | TRBV7-8 | -
CASRFNLNTEAFF | TRBJ1-1 | TRBV7-3 | few
CASSHDPGLAGGRTDTQYF | TRBJ2-3 | TRBV4-3 | few
CASSDPTGGPYEQYF | TRBJ2-7 | TRBV6-2/TRBV6-3 | -
CASSLSGSGVVGTQYF | TRBJ2-3 | TRBV7-8 | -
CASSLDLGGDTQYF | TRBJ2-3 | TRBV7-9 | many
CASSEARVTGELFF | TRBJ2-2 | TRBV2 | -
CASSRGQRHNEQFF | TRBJ2-1 | TRBV7-2 | -
CASNPQRGSTDTQYF | TRBJ2-3 | TRBV12-3/TRBV12-4 | few
CASSLEGTGVSPLHF | TRBJ1-6 | TRBV5-1 | many
CASSSRLAGGRTSSYNEQFF | TRBJ2-1 | TRBV7-9 | many
CASTKPGIEKLFF | TRBJ1-4 | TRBV2 | few
CASSLGSKGWESSGYTF | TRBJ1-2 | TRBV7-6 | few
CATSPDPLANYGYTF | TRBJ1-2 | TRBV15 | few
CASSYSPRNTGELFF | TRBJ2-2 | TRBV6-6 | -
CASSQEPVAGTYNEQFF | TRBJ2-1 | TRBV4-1 | -
CASSSRDRVDEQYF | TRBJ2-7 | TRBV11-1 | -
CASSYFLAGNNEQFF | TRBJ2-1 | TRBV6-5 | few
CASSLEAPEETQYF | TRBJ2-5 | TRBV5-1 | few
CASSLTGLGHNEQFF | TRBJ2-1 | TRBV7-9 | -
CASSQVKWGTDTQYF | TRBJ2-3 | TRBV7-2 | -
CASSEDPRRAYNEQFF | TRBJ2-1 | TRBV6-6 | -
CASSQVAGGRYNEQFF | TRBJ2-1 | TRBV14 | -
CASSQDHPGPIRAFF | TRBJ1-1 | TRBV4-1 | -
CATSRDRNSRTVITHEQYF | TRBJ2-7 | TRBV15 | -
CASSGTDLPGANVLTF | TRBJ2-6 | TRBV5-8 | few
CASSQVGRGGDEQYF | TRBJ2-7 | TRBV4-2 | few
CASGLEGLREAFF | TRBJ1-1 | TRBV12-5 | few
CASSFLQGPPTGELFF | TRBJ2-2 | TRBV5-5 | -
CASSQDLGLAALSSYNEQFF | TRBJ2-1 | TRBV4-3 | few
CAWSSHPSPVLGEQFF | TRBJ2-1 | TRBV30 | few
CASSYSYSNYGYTF | TRBJ1-2 | TRBV6-6 | few
CAWSADRRVEKLFF | TRBJ1-4 | TRBV30 | -
CSASASGREDETQYF | TRBJ2-5 | TRBV20-1 | -
CASSSKRPSTDTQYF | TRBJ2-3 | TRBV7-6 | -
CASSLNLANTGELFF | TRBJ2-2 | TRBV5-1 | -
CASRPGTGGETQYF | TRBJ2-5 | TRBV5-1 | few
CASSLGPPFGENTEAFF | TRBJ1-1 | TRBV7-7 | once
CSAVGGADYNEQFF | TRBJ2-1 | TRBV20-1 | -
CASRQGADTQYF | TRBJ2-3 | TRBV5-1 | -
CASSYTARESEAFF | TRBJ1-1 | TRBV6-2/TRBV6-3 | -
CASSRRLAEGTEAFF | TRBJ1-1 | TRBV4-3 | -
CSASRAQETQYF | TRBJ2-5 | TRBV20-1 | few
CASSRQSGGAYNEQFF | TRBJ2-1 | TRBV5-1 | -
CASSSGGGGIYGYTF | TRBJ1-2 | TRBV28 | -
CASSFRQAGNTIYF | TRBJ1-3 | TRBV7-2 | -